This T cell receptor beta chain stems from a study of OX40 agonist ivuxolimab in advanced cancers. On the study more broadly: Previous treatment with anti-PD-1, anti-PD-L1 or anti-CTLA-4 therapy was allowed; 40% had received some. The study, taken as a whole, reports: Which antigen the expanded peripheral T cells recognized is unknown.

Worth noting for this clone: Its antigen is not identified.

Data came from immunoSEQ multiplex PCR; TCRdb stores just in-frame clones and leaves some out. The sample contains 20,000 to 25,000 clones, 60% to 85% of which appear only once. This CDR3 has 15 residues. V was pared by 4 bases and J by 2 bases, with 14 bases between. Germline-derived CDR1 and CDR2 are KGHSH and LQKENI. The chain recombines TRBV18 with TRBJ2-5; tentative D call: TRBD2 (6 bases). Source: CD4+ or CD8+ T cells sorted from blood, taken in a trial of the OX40 agonist ivuxolimab. This receptor was taken from an adult with an advanced solid tumor such as melanoma, head and neck, liver or kidney cancer. Written as DNA, the CDR3 is TGTGCCAGCTCACTGAATAGCGGAGGTCAAGAGACCCAGTACTTC. It translates to CASSLNSGGQETQYF.